The clone carrying this T cell receptor beta chain has only one observation. Its antigen is as yet unknown. This CDR3 comprises 10 residues. CDR1 and CDR2 (germline): DFQATT, SNEGSKA (reference sequence). V was trimmed by 6 bases and J by 11 bases, leaving 13 bases between them. As the sequencing template, cDNA was produced by extracting RNA and reverse transcribing it. Data came from immunoSEQ multiplex PCR; TCRdb stores just in-frame clones and leaves some out. The sample lists about 200,000 clones; around three fifths were seen once. The data stem from a study of CD8+ T cells in alopecia areata. Notes on the study in general: Higher clonality and more expanded CD8+ clones appeared in lesional than normal scalp. Compared with mice, patients displayed less clear TCR sharing, possibly for HLA-related reasons.

PBMCs provided sorted CD4+ and CD8+ T cells. The chain links TRBV20-1 to TRBJ1-2, with a tentative D call TRBD1 (5 bases). The source is a human donor in good health. The sequencing input was CD8+ T cells sorted from blood. CDR3 residues: CSANGDPYTF. CDR3 nucleotides: TGCAGTGCAAATGGGGACCCTTACACCTTC.